This record covers a single T cell receptor (beta chain). Its antigen is not known. The sample is drawn from a study of T cell repertoires in cytomegalovirus infection. TCRdb reanalysed the reads using MiXCR and keeps one entry per CDR3 protein. The table lists some 560,000 distinct CDR3 sequences, almost 40% of them singletons. The CDR3 has 17 amino acids. Unmatched junction bases numbered 10, after V lost 3 bases and J lost 3 bases. The germline CDR1 and CDR2 sequences are DFQATT and SNEGSKA (reference sequence). The study, taken as a whole, reports: Of the TCR beta families, the public ones yielded a cumulative frequency that identified carriers of CMV plus the relevant HLA. Clonotypes of TCR beta that were HLA-C-restricted and CMV-specific dominated the ex vivo response.

The J gene is TRBJ2-1, the V gene TRBV20-1; 11 nucleotides align to TRBD2. This sequence originates from a human donor in good health (CMV status not recorded). Some clones in this sample may be carry-over from other donors' samples. This sample comprised cultured PBMCs, obtained from culture after CMV antigen stimulation. The CDR3 loop reads CSARALAGDSHYNEQFF. CDR3 sequence (DNA): TGCAGTGCTAGGGCACTAGCGGGAGATTCGCACTACAATGAGCAGTTCTTC.